This entry describes one T cell receptor beta chain. This likely comes from a read error, as the CDR3 has no conserved phenylalanine or tryptophan at its end. These data originate in a study of tumor-infiltrating lymphocytes in primary liver carcinoma. Reverse transcription of 500 ng total RNA with a constant-region primer produced TCR beta cDNA. Library construction for TCR beta comprised three nested multiplex PCR rounds performed with slightly modified ARM-PCR. TCRdb redid the calling of the multiplex PCR reads with MiXCR, one entry per CDR3 protein. The sample yields almost 200,000 distinct CDR3 sequences, less than 65% seen once. Germline DNA was extracted alongside blood RNA, which was obtained from unsorted whole blood. Every patient had chronic HBV infection and was treatment-naive. The sequenced sample consisted of peripheral blood. This clonotype originated in an older woman with primary liver carcinoma and hepatitis B virus infection.

CDR3 amino acids: CSVEDPDDYTGEHDSPLHS. In nucleotides, the CDR3 is TGCAGCGTTGAAGACCCGGACGATTACACAGGGGAACATGATTCACCCCTCCACTCT. The V call is TRBV29-1, the J call TRBJ1-6; TRBD1 matches 7 bases. CDR3 length: 19 amino acids. Germline-derived CDR1 and CDR2 are SQVTM and ANQGSEA. With V trimmed by 0 bases and J by 8 bases, 19 bases remained unmatched.